This T cell receptor (beta chain) derives from a study of chemoradiotherapy in HPV16-positive cancers. Study in general: A couple of HPV16-positive patients' cells yielded candidate HPV-specific clones and common motifs.

The V end lost 10 bases, the J end lost 7 bases, and 17 bases lay between the germline ends. Germline CDR1 reads WSHSY; CDR2 reads SAAADI. The CDR3 has 12 amino acids. The method was immunoSEQ multiplex PCR; TCRdb's version includes in-frame clones alone and lacks a portion of them. The table includes 20,000 to 25,000 clones, approximately 83% detected once. Repertoires were sampled repeatedly during chemoradiotherapy. The receptor was isolated from a human donor with HPV-associated anogenital cancer. The sample consisted of blood, taken from a patient who underwent chemoradiotherapy. V usage is TRBV10-2 and J usage is TRBJ2-7; D might be TRBD2 (6 bases). In DNA, the CDR3 is TGCGCCACGCAGGGATCGGGGAGGGAGCAGTACTTC. Translating it yields CATQGSGREQYF.